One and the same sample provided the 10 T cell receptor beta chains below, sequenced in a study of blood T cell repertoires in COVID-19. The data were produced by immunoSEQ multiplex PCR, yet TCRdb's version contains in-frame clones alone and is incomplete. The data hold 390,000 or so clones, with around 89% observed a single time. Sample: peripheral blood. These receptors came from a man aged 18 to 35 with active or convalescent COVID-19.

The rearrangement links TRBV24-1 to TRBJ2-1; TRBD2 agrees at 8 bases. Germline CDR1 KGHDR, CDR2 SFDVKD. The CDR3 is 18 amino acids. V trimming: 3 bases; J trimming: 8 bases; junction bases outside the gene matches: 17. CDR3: CATSDVGPGGPFYDEQFF. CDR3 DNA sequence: TGTGCCACCAGTGATGTAGGGCCGGGGGGGCCTTTTTACGATGAGCAGTTCTTC.

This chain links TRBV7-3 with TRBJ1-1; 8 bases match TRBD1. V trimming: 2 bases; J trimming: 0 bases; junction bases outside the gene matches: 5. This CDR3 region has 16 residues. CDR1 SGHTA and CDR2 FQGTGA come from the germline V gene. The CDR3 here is CASSLYGQGMNTEAFF. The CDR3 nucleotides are TGTGCCAGCAGCTTATACGGACAGGGTATGAACACTGAAGCTTTCTTT.

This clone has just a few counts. The CDR3 reads CASSLVVGVTEAFF. The CDR3 coding sequence is TGTGCCAGCAGCTTAGTGGTTGGAGTTACTGAAGCTTTCTTT. The chain links TRBV7-2 to TRBJ1-1; D remains ambiguous. Looked up from germline, CDR1 is SGHTA and CDR2 is FQGNSA. The CDR3 has 14 amino acids. With 1 base removed from V and 5 bases from J, the gap between germline ends came to 11 bases.

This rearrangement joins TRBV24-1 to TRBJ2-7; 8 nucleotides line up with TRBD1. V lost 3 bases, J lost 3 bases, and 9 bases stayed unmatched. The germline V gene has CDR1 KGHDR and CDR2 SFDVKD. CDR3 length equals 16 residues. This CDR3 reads CATSDPSQGGDYEQYF. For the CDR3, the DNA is TGTGCCACCAGTGATCCCTCACAGGGGGGAGACTACGAGCAGTACTTC.

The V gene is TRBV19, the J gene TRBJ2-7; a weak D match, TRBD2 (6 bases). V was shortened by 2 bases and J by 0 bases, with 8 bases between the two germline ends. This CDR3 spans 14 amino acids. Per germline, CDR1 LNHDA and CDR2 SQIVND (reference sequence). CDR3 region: CASSISSASYEQYF. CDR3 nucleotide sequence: TGTGCCAGTAGTATATCTAGCGCCTCCTACGAGCAGTACTTC.

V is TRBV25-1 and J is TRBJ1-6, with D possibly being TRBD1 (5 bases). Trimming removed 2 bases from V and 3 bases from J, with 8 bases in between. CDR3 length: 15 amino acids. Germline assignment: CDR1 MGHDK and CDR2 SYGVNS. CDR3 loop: CASSEDRVYNSPLHF. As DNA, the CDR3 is TGTGCCAGCAGTGAAGACAGAGTCTATAATTCACCCCTCCACTTT.

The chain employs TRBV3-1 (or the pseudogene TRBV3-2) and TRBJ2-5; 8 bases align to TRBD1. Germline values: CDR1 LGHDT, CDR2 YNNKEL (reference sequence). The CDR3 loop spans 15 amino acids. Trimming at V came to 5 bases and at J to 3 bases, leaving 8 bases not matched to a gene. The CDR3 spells CASSYQDRVKETQYF. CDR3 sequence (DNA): TGTGCCAGCAGCTACCAGGACAGGGTAAAAGAGACCCAGTACTTC.

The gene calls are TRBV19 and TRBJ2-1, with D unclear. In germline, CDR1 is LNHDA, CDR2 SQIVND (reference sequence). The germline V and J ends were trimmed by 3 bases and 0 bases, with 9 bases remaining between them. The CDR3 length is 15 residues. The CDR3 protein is CASSIMGSSYNEQFF. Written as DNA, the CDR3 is TGTGCCAGTAGTATTATGGGCAGCTCCTACAATGAGCAGTTCTTC.

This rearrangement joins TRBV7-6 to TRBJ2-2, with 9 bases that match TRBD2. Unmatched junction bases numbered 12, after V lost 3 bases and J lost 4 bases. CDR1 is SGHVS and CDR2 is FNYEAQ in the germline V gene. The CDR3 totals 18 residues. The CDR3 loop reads CASSFPGAGGPVTGELFF. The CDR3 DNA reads TGTGCCAGCAGCTTCCCTGGGGCGGGAGGGCCGGTCACCGGGGAGCTGTTTTTT.

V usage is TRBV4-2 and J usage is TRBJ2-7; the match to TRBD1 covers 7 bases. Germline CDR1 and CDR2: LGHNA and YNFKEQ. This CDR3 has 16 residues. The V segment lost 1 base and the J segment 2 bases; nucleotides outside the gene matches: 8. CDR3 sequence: CASSQAPGQKTYEQYF. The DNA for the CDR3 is TGTGCCAGCAGCCAAGCACCGGGACAGAAAACCTACGAGCAGTACTTC.